This T cell receptor beta chain was profiled in a study of blood T cell repertoires in COVID-19. Across the study: T cells, B-cell-depleted T cells, or PBMCs supplied cDNA or gDNA.

Here immunoSEQ multiplex PCR was the method, and the copy in TCRdb shows in-frame clones only, minus some. Of 150,000 to 200,000 clones listed, approximately 85% are singletons. Participants were placed into cohorts based on the clinical history they reported. Two negative PCRs, clearance, or symptom resolution characterized the recovered Cohort 3 donors. The sample comprised PBMCs or T cells enriched from blood (not recorded which). This TCR was sampled from a man aged 40-49 years who had recovered from COVID-19.

The CDR3 here is CASTSRVFPYEQYF. DNA for the CDR3: TGTGCCAGTACGTCCCGAGTGTTCCCCTACGAGCAGTACTTC. J is TRBJ2-7 and V is TRBV19; D is undetermined. The length of the CDR3 is 14 residues. With 7 bases removed from V and 2 bases from J, the gap between germline ends came to 15 bases. CDR1 LNHDA and CDR2 SQIVND come from the germline V gene (reference sequence).